Reported below is one TCR beta chain. Its specificity is not known. The entry originates in a study of T cell responses to AZD1222 COVID-19 vaccine. The overall study: Analysis merged second doses at about 4 or about 12 weeks.

Points from the study as a whole: It should be noted that donors were predominantly white British and more often female, and clonal diversity was possibly underestimated. Nearly half of the spike-specific TCRs reportedly recognize variant regions that carry no mutations. Spike regions recognized by vaccine-associated CD4 TCRs spanned the protein, led by 160-218 and 743-854.

Trimming shortened V by 5 bases and J by 2 bases, and 9 bases separated the two germline ends. The CDR3 spans 13 residues. CDR1 is SEHNR and CDR2 is FQNEAQ in the germline V gene (reference sequence). The protocol was immunoSEQ multiplex PCR, while the TCRdb copy is restricted to in-frame clones and leaves out a portion. Of 70,000 or so clones in the sample, about nine tenths were seen once. This clonotype was obtained from an adult in good health. V usage is TRBV7-9 and J usage is TRBJ1-2, with D tentatively TRBD1 (6 bases). The material sequenced was peripheral blood, taken on day 0 of AZD1222 vaccination. As DNA, the CDR3 is TGTGCCAGCAGCGTCACAGGGAACTATGGCTACACCTTC. Translated: CASSVTGNYGYTF.